What follows are 27 T cell receptor beta chains derived from one specimen sequenced in a study of T cells expressing NK-cell markers. TCRdb reworked the 5' RACE reads into one entry per CDR3 protein, no DNA. This table lists some 150,000 distinct CDR3 sequences. Input material: blood T cells: a sorted CD56 or NKG2C T cell subset, CD4+ or CD8+ T cells, or bulk PBMC T cells (not recorded which). Receptors originate from a man aged 18 to 30 in good health.

CDR3 protein: CASRLSGRPQETQYF. The rearrangement links TRBV2 to TRBJ2-5. Germline V gene sequence: CDR1 SNHLY, CDR2 FYNNEI. This CDR3 has 15 residues.

This chain uses TRBV12-3 or TRBV12-4 with TRBJ1-4; the D call from TCRdb, TRBD1, cannot be confirmed without DNA. The CDR3 is 17 residues long. CDR3 in amino acids: CASSLLSVGATNEKLFF.

The chain uses TRBV4-3 and TRBJ2-7; the TRBD2 assignment by TCRdb is unverifiable without DNA. The CDR3 contains 15 residues. The germline V gene encodes CDR1 LGHNA and CDR2 YSLEER. This CDR3 reads CASSQELAANYEQYF.

CDR3 protein: CASSVTNTDTQYF. This chain joins TRBV7-9 and TRBJ2-3. The CDR3 spans 13 residues. From germline, CDR1 is SEHNR and CDR2 FQNEAQ (reference sequence).

This clonotype is identified as medium-sized from frequency. The rearrangement uses TRBV27 and TRBJ2-2. Germline V CDR1 and CDR2: MNHEY, SMNVEV (reference sequence). CDR3 length equals 13 residues. The CDR3 is CASSLGMQGELFF.

The chain is built from TRBV19 and TRBJ1-3. CDR3 length equals 13 residues. Germline V CDR1 and CDR2: LNHDA, SQIVND (reference sequence). CDR3 sequence reads: CASSRSSGNTIYF.

The chain uses TRBV5-5 and TRBJ2-2. The CDR3 totals 16 residues. Per the germline V gene, CDR1 is SGHKS and CDR2 is YYEKEE (reference sequence). CDR3 sequence: CASSVDKGSRTGELFF.

The gene calls are TRBV3-1 and TRBJ1-1; absent DNA, TCRdb's TRBD1 call cannot be checked. The germline V gene has CDR1 LGHDT and CDR2 YNNKEL (reference sequence). This CDR3 is 14 amino acids long. CDR3 sequence reads: CASSPQGPNTEAFF.

This chain joins TRBV7-6 and TRBJ2-1; TCRdb reports TRBD2, a call that lacks DNA to check it against. The CDR3 is made up of 18 amino acids. CDR1 is SGHVS, CDR2 FNYEAQ, per germline. CDR3 region: CASSPPGLAGGSYNEQFF.

The V and J genes are TRBV12-3 or TRBV12-4 and TRBJ2-3; TCRdb's D call of TRBD2 is untestable without DNA. CDR3 length: 14 residues. CDR3 sequence reads: CASSSPDSRVTQYF.

The CDR3 reads CASSQVGSAVPYGYTF. The rearrangement links TRBV14 to TRBJ1-2. The CDR3 has 16 amino acids. Germline CDR1 is SGHDN and CDR2 is FVKESK.

The chain carries TRBV27 and TRBJ2-2. Germline V lookup: CDR1 MNHEY, CDR2 SMNVEV (reference sequence). The CDR3 contains 15 residues. CDR3 loop: CASSFQLTPTGELFF.

The CDR3 protein is CASSQTELAGLGDEQFF. The chain recombines TRBV4-1 with TRBJ2-1; absent DNA, TCRdb's TRBD2 call cannot be checked. The CDR3 is 17 residues long. The germline CDR1 and CDR2 sequences are MGHRA and YSYEKL.

The chain combines TRBV20-1 with TRBJ2-5. CDR1 and CDR2 from the germline V gene are DFQATT and SNEGSKA (reference sequence). The CDR3 is 17 residues long. This CDR3 reads CSARELGLAGLQETQYF.

This sequence joins TRBV4-1 and TRBJ2-3; TCRdb calls TRBD1, which cannot be checked without DNA. CDR1 and CDR2 (germline): MGHRA, YSYEKL. This CDR3 has 17 amino acids. CDR3 loop: CASSQADRVPGPDTQYF.

The V call is TRBV7-8, the J call TRBJ2-1; TCRdb returns TRBD1, unconfirmable since there is no DNA. This CDR3 has 15 amino acids. The germline CDR1 and CDR2 sequences are SGHVS and FQNEAQ. The CDR3 is CASSTPRTDNNEQFF.

The chain joins TRBV11-2 to TRBJ2-7; as DNA is missing, the TRBD1 call by TCRdb cannot be tested. In germline, CDR1 is SGHAT, CDR2 FQNNGV. CDR3 size: 14 residues. The CDR3 is CASSGKPDNYEQYF.

V is TRBV6-5 and J is TRBJ1-2. The germline CDR1 and CDR2 sequences are MNHEY and SVGAGI. The CDR3 is 13 amino acids. The CDR3 spells CASSFPGSYGYTF.

The chain links TRBV7-6 to TRBJ2-5; TCRdb calls TRBD2, which cannot be checked without DNA. In germline, CDR1 is SGHVS, CDR2 FNYEAQ. This CDR3 comprises 14 residues. CDR3 region: CASSLIADQETQYF. Complete variable domain (other parts from reference TRBV7-6 and TRBJ2-5): GAGVSQSPRYKVTKRGQDVALRCDPISGHVSLYWYRQALGQGPEFLTYFNYEAQQDKSGLPNDRFSAERPEGSISTLTIQRTEQRDSAMYRCASSLIADQETQYFGPGTRLLVL.

The V call is TRBV2, the J call TRBJ2-1; TCRdb lists TRBD1, though no DNA is available to test this call. The germline V gene has CDR1 SNHLY and CDR2 FYNNEI. The CDR3 consists of 13 residues. The chain's CDR3 is CASRVGGGSEQFF.

The rearrangement uses TRBV18 and TRBJ2-3; TCRdb's D gene call, TRBD2, goes unchecked for lack of DNA. The CDR3 contains 17 residues. Germline V gene sequence: CDR1 KGHSH, CDR2 LQKENI. CDR3 sequence reads: CASSSGLAGGPTDTQYF.

The chain is built from TRBV6-5 and TRBJ2-3. CDR3 length equals 12 residues. Germline-derived CDR1 and CDR2 are MNHEY and SVGAGI. CDR3 amino acids: CASSLNGDTQYF.

The chain uses TRBV30 and TRBJ2-3. The CDR3 totals 14 residues. Germline V lookup: CDR1 GTSNPN, CDR2 SVGIG (reference sequence). CDR3 amino acids: CAWGGPGVGDTQYF.

J is TRBJ2-3 and V is TRBV14. The length of the CDR3 is 17 residues. Germline V gene sequence: CDR1 SGHDN, CDR2 FVKESK. CDR3 amino acids: CASSQDPPYLGTDTQYF.

The chain uses TRBV25-1 and TRBJ2-5. In germline, CDR1 is MGHDK, CDR2 SYGVNS. This CDR3 comprises 12 residues. The CDR3 region is CASSREVETQYF.

The chain carries TRBV29-1 and TRBJ1-1. Germline CDR1 SQVTM, CDR2 ANQGSEA. The CDR3 is made up of 12 amino acids. CDR3 loop: CSFMDGSTEAFF.

The genes are TRBV6-4 and TRBJ2-1; TCRdb returns TRBD1, unconfirmable since there is no DNA. Germline CDR1 reads MRHNA; CDR2 reads SNTAGT. This CDR3 contains 14 residues. CDR3 region: CASSTGGTWNEQFF.